This is a list of T cell receptor beta chains from one sample in a study of radiotherapy plus CTLA-4 blockade in lung cancer. The table came from immunoSEQ multiplex PCR; TCRdb's copy has only in-frame clones and leaves some out. The table shows roughly 50,000 clones, with more than 70% occurring only once. The input for sequencing was peripheral blood, taken from a patient treated with radiotherapy plus ipilimumab. All receptors derive from a human donor with non-small cell lung cancer whose response to radiotherapy plus ipilimumab could not be evaluated. Both conserved end residues are part of each CDR3. Each record gives: D gene, CDR3 length, clone size, V gene, J gene, CDR3 DNA, CDR3 protein. The D gene is left open where the match is weak. Not every row has a clone size; where given, it reads once, few, many or a size class.

D gene: -; CDR3 length: 14; clone size: -; V gene: TRBV4-3; J gene: TRBJ2-5; CDR3 DNA: TGCGCCAGCAGCCAAACCGGGGGCCAAGAGACCCAGTACTTC; CDR3 protein: CASSQTGGQETQYF
D gene: -; CDR3 length: 16; clone size: -; V gene: TRBV11-2; J gene: TRBJ2-5; CDR3 DNA: TGTGCCAGCAGCTTAGATGTTGGACTGGTACAAGAGACCCAGTACTTC; CDR3 protein: CASSLDVGLVQETQYF
D gene: -; CDR3 length: 16; clone size: -; V gene: TRBV27; J gene: TRBJ2-1; CDR3 DNA: TGTGCCAGCAGTCCCGACAGGGCGGGACCCTACAATGAGCAGTTCTTC; CDR3 protein: CASSPDRAGPYNEQFF
D gene: -; CDR3 length: 15; clone size: -; V gene: TRBV19; J gene: TRBJ1-6; CDR3 DNA: TGTGCCAGTAGTATAGAGAGCTCCTATAATTCACCCCTCCACTTT; CDR3 protein: CASSIESSYNSPLHF
D gene: TRBD1; CDR3 length: 16; clone size: -; V gene: TRBV25-1; J gene: TRBJ2-5; CDR3 DNA: TGTGCCAGCAGTGTCTTACAGGGGGCGCAGAAAGAGACCCAGTACTTC; CDR3 protein: CASSVLQGAQKETQYF
D gene: -; CDR3 length: 18; clone size: once; V gene: TRBV30; J gene: TRBJ1-2; CDR3 DNA: TGTGCCTGGAGTGACCAACAGTCCCTACTCACCACTAACTATGGCTACACCTTC; CDR3 protein: CAWSDQQSLLTTNYGYTF
D gene: TRBD1; CDR3 length: 15; clone size: -; V gene: TRBV2; J gene: TRBJ1-5; CDR3 DNA: TGTGCCAGCAGCTACCAGGGACAGAGCAATCAGCCCCAGCATTTT; CDR3 protein: CASSYQGQSNQPQHF
D gene: TRBD1; CDR3 length: 15; clone size: -; V gene: TRBV28; J gene: TRBJ1-1; CDR3 DNA: TGTGCCAGCAGAACCCACAGGGGAGGAAGGACTGAAGCTTTCTTT; CDR3 protein: CASRTHRGGRTEAFF
D gene: -; CDR3 length: 12; clone size: -; V gene: TRBV13; J gene: TRBJ2-7; CDR3 DNA: TGTGCCAGCAGCCCCCGACACTACGAGCAGTACTTC; CDR3 protein: CASSPRHYEQYF
D gene: -; CDR3 length: 15; clone size: -; V gene: TRBV6-5; J gene: TRBJ1-4; CDR3 DNA: TGTGCCAGCAGTTACAGGGGACGGGGGAATGAAAAACTGTTTTTT; CDR3 protein: CASSYRGRGNEKLFF
D gene: -; CDR3 length: 14; clone size: -; V gene: TRBV5-6; J gene: TRBJ1-5; CDR3 DNA: TGTGCCAGCAGCTCCGGCGGGATAGGCCAGCCCCAGCATTTT; CDR3 protein: CASSSGGIGQPQHF
D gene: TRBD2; CDR3 length: 15; clone size: -; V gene: TRBV9; J gene: TRBJ2-2; CDR3 DNA: TGTGCCAGCAGCGTCCTAGCGGGGAGCGGGGGGGAGCTGTTTTTT; CDR3 protein: CASSVLAGSGGELFF
D gene: -; CDR3 length: 15; clone size: -; V gene: TRBV27; J gene: TRBJ1-5; CDR3 DNA: TGTGCCAGCAGTCGTTCAGGGTTTAGCAATCAGCCCCAGCATTTT; CDR3 protein: CASSRSGFSNQPQHF
D gene: -; CDR3 length: 13; clone size: -; V gene: TRBV29-1; J gene: TRBJ1-1; CDR3 DNA: TGCAGCGGTACCAGGGGTCCGAAGGCTGAAGCTTTCTTT; CDR3 protein: CSGTRGPKAEAFF
D gene: TRBD1; CDR3 length: 15; clone size: -; V gene: TRBV5-4; J gene: TRBJ1-6; CDR3 DNA: TGTGCCAGCAGCTTTAAGGACAGGGAGCATTCACCCCTCCACTTT; CDR3 protein: CASSFKDREHSPLHF
D gene: -; CDR3 length: 12; clone size: -; V gene: TRBV27; J gene: TRBJ1-1; CDR3 DNA: TGTGCCAGCAGTTTATCGCGGGGGGAAGCTTTCTTT; CDR3 protein: CASSLSRGEAFF
D gene: TRBD1; CDR3 length: 15; clone size: -; V gene: TRBV9; J gene: TRBJ2-1; CDR3 DNA: TGTGCCAGCAGCGTAGCGGGACAGGGTGCCAATGAGCAGTTCTTC; CDR3 protein: CASSVAGQGANEQFF
D gene: -; CDR3 length: 16; clone size: -; V gene: TRBV7-9; J gene: TRBJ2-3; CDR3 DNA: TGTGCCAGCAGCTTCGTCCAACAGGGCCGCACAGATACGCAGTATTTT; CDR3 protein: CASSFVQQGRTDTQYF
D gene: TRBD2; CDR3 length: 14; clone size: -; V gene: TRBV7-9; J gene: TRBJ2-7; CDR3 DNA: TGTGCCAGCAGCTACGCCGGGACTAGCTACGAGCAGTACTTC; CDR3 protein: CASSYAGTSYEQYF
D gene: TRBD2; CDR3 length: 19; clone size: few; V gene: TRBV4-1; J gene: TRBJ2-2; CDR3 DNA: TGCGCCAGCAGCCATTTAGGGACTAGCGGGGGCTTGAACACCGGGGAGCTGTTTTTT; CDR3 protein: CASSHLGTSGGLNTGELFF
D gene: TRBD1; CDR3 length: 15; clone size: -; V gene: TRBV4-3; J gene: TRBJ1-4; CDR3 DNA: TGCGCCAGCAGCCAAGTGGGACAGGGGGGTGAAAAACTGTTTTTT; CDR3 protein: CASSQVGQGGEKLFF
D gene: TRBD1; CDR3 length: 15; clone size: few; V gene: TRBV19; J gene: TRBJ1-4; CDR3 DNA: TGTGCCAGTAGAGAAGCAGGGGGAACTAATGAAAAACTGTTTTTT; CDR3 protein: CASREAGGTNEKLFF
D gene: TRBD2; CDR3 length: 15; clone size: once; V gene: TRBV15; J gene: TRBJ2-3; CDR3 DNA: TGTGCCACCAGTCCGGGACTAGCGGGGACAGATACGCAGTATTTT; CDR3 protein: CATSPGLAGTDTQYF
D gene: TRBD1; CDR3 length: 16; clone size: -; V gene: TRBV5-4; J gene: TRBJ1-3; CDR3 DNA: TGTGCCAGCAGCTTAAGCCAGGGGGTTGCTGGAAACACCATATATTTT; CDR3 protein: CASSLSQGVAGNTIYF
D gene: TRBD2; CDR3 length: 15; clone size: -; V gene: TRBV5-5; J gene: TRBJ2-7; CDR3 DNA: TGTGCCAGCAGCCCAATTGGGACTAGCTCCTACGAGCAGTACTTC; CDR3 protein: CASSPIGTSSYEQYF
D gene: -; CDR3 length: 13; clone size: few; V gene: TRBV6-4; J gene: TRBJ2-5; CDR3 DNA: TGTGCCAGCAGTCGGGACACCCAAGGGGCCCAGTACTTC; CDR3 protein: CASSRDTQGAQYF
D gene: TRBD1; CDR3 length: 14; clone size: -; V gene: TRBV10-3; J gene: TRBJ2-7; CDR3 DNA: TGTGCCATCAGTGACGGGACAGCGCTCTACGAGCAGTACTTC; CDR3 protein: CAISDGTALYEQYF
D gene: TRBD2; CDR3 length: 14; clone size: -; V gene: TRBV11-2; J gene: TRBJ2-5; CDR3 DNA: TGTGCCAGCAGCTTACGGGGGGGGGTGGAGACCCAGTACTTC; CDR3 protein: CASSLRGGVETQYF
D gene: TRBD1; CDR3 length: 17; clone size: -; V gene: TRBV5-1; J gene: TRBJ2-1; CDR3 DNA: TGCGCCAGCAGCCGCCACCCCAGGGGGCGGCATCGGAATGAGCAGTTCTTC; CDR3 protein: CASSRHPRGRHRNEQFF
D gene: TRBD2; CDR3 length: 15; clone size: once; V gene: TRBV19; J gene: TRBJ2-3; CDR3 DNA: TGTGCCAGTGCGACTAGCGGGAGCGGCACAGATACGCAGTATTTT; CDR3 protein: CASATSGSGTDTQYF
D gene: TRBD2; CDR3 length: 16; clone size: -; V gene: TRBV19; J gene: TRBJ2-3; CDR3 DNA: TGTGCCAGTAGCCTAGCCGGGACTAGTAGCACAGATACGCAGTATTTT; CDR3 protein: CASSLAGTSSTDTQYF
D gene: TRBD2; CDR3 length: 17; clone size: -; V gene: TRBV11-2; J gene: TRBJ2-3; CDR3 DNA: TGTGCCAGCAGCTCCACCCGGTTAGCGGGCCGCACAGATACGCAGTATTTT; CDR3 protein: CASSSTRLAGRTDTQYF
D gene: TRBD1; CDR3 length: 16; clone size: -; V gene: TRBV19; J gene: TRBJ1-6; CDR3 DNA: TGTGCCAGTAGTATCCCTGGACAGGGTTCGGATTCACCCCTCCACTTT; CDR3 protein: CASSIPGQGSDSPLHF
D gene: -; CDR3 length: 12; clone size: -; V gene: TRBV28; J gene: TRBJ2-7; CDR3 DNA: TGTGCCAGCAGCCGACTCCCCTACGAGCAGTACTTC; CDR3 protein: CASSRLPYEQYF
D gene: -; CDR3 length: 18; clone size: -; V gene: TRBV21-1; J gene: TRBJ2-5; CDR3 DNA: TGTGCCAGCAGCAAAGCGGTAAGAGTCCTTCGCCGAAAAGAGACCCAGTACTTC; CDR3 protein: CASSKAVRVLRRKETQYF
D gene: -; CDR3 length: 17; clone size: once; V gene: TRBV7-9; J gene: TRBJ2-6; CDR3 DNA: TGTGCCAGCAGCCCCCGAGGCCAACATTCTGGGGCCAACGTCCTGACTTTC; CDR3 protein: CASSPRGQHSGANVLTF
D gene: TRBD1; CDR3 length: 15; clone size: -; V gene: TRBV27; J gene: TRBJ2-5; CDR3 DNA: TGTGCCAGCAGTTACTCCGGGACAGTCCAAGAGACCCAGTACTTC; CDR3 protein: CASSYSGTVQETQYF
D gene: TRBD2; CDR3 length: 14; clone size: -; V gene: TRBV25-1; J gene: TRBJ2-1; CDR3 DNA: TGTGCCACCCTAAGCGGGAGAGGCCCTAATGAGCAGTTCTTC; CDR3 protein: CATLSGRGPNEQFF
D gene: TRBD1; CDR3 length: 13; clone size: -; V gene: TRBV19; J gene: TRBJ1-2; CDR3 DNA: TGTGCCAGTGGGGACAGGATTAACTATGGCTACACCTTC; CDR3 protein: CASGDRINYGYTF
D gene: -; CDR3 length: 13; clone size: few; V gene: TRBV7-9; J gene: TRBJ1-2; CDR3 DNA: TGTGCCAGCAGCTCCACCCTCGCGGTCGGCTACACCTTC; CDR3 protein: CASSSTLAVGYTF
D gene: TRBD2; CDR3 length: 13; clone size: -; V gene: TRBV11-2; J gene: TRBJ2-1; CDR3 DNA: TGTGCCCCCCCTAGCGGGTCTACAATGAGGCAGTTCTTC; CDR3 protein: CAPPSGSTMRQFF
D gene: -; CDR3 length: 13; clone size: -; V gene: TRBV5-1; J gene: TRBJ2-1; CDR3 DNA: TGCGCCAGCAGCTTCCCAGGTTACAATGAGCAGTTCTTC; CDR3 protein: CASSFPGYNEQFF
D gene: TRBD2; CDR3 length: 18; clone size: -; V gene: TRBV10-3; J gene: TRBJ2-1; CDR3 DNA: TGTGCCATCAGTGTGACTAGCGGGAGTTTAAACTCCTACAATGAGCAGTTCTTC; CDR3 protein: CAISVTSGSLNSYNEQFF
D gene: -; CDR3 length: 13; clone size: -; V gene: TRBV5-1; J gene: TRBJ1-4; CDR3 DNA: TGCGCCAGCAGCTTGGGGGGGGATGAAAAACTGTTTTTT; CDR3 protein: CASSLGGDEKLFF
D gene: -; CDR3 length: 15; clone size: -; V gene: TRBV6-5; J gene: TRBJ1-1; CDR3 DNA: TGTGCCAGCAGTTACTCGACACCGGAGGCCACTGAAGCTTTCTTT; CDR3 protein: CASSYSTPEATEAFF
D gene: -; CDR3 length: 11; clone size: -; V gene: TRBV5-1; J gene: TRBJ1-1; CDR3 DNA: TGCGCCAGCAGCGCCGGGACTGAAGCTTTCTTT; CDR3 protein: CASSAGTEAFF
D gene: -; CDR3 length: 17; clone size: -; V gene: TRBV7-2; J gene: TRBJ2-7; CDR3 DNA: TGTGCCAGCAGCTTAGCCCGGCGTTTAGGGGTAGCCTACGAGCAGTACTTC; CDR3 protein: CASSLARRLGVAYEQYF
D gene: TRBD1; CDR3 length: 15; clone size: -; V gene: TRBV7-8; J gene: TRBJ1-3; CDR3 DNA: TGTGCCAGCAGCATTACAGGGGGAACTGGAAACACCATATATTTT; CDR3 protein: CASSITGGTGNTIYF
D gene: TRBD1; CDR3 length: 15; clone size: -; V gene: TRBV7-9; J gene: TRBJ1-1; CDR3 DNA: TGTGCCAGCAGCTCATACACAGGGGGCGGCACTGAAGCTTTCTTT; CDR3 protein: CASSSYTGGGTEAFF
D gene: TRBD1; CDR3 length: 19; clone size: -; V gene: TRBV10-1; J gene: TRBJ2-6; CDR3 DNA: TGCGCCAGCAGTGAGAGAGACAGGGTCCTGAGTGTTGGGGCCAACGTCCTGACTTTC; CDR3 protein: CASSERDRVLSVGANVLTF
D gene: -; CDR3 length: 17; clone size: -; V gene: TRBV18; J gene: TRBJ2-7; CDR3 DNA: TGTGCCAGCTCACCACGAAGAGTAGGGGATCATAAGTACGAGCAGTGCTTC; CDR3 protein: CASSPRRVGDHKYEQCF
D gene: -; CDR3 length: 14; clone size: -; V gene: TRBV10-3; J gene: TRBJ1-4; CDR3 DNA: TGTGCCATCAGTGGCGGGGGGCGAAACGAAAAACTGTTTTTT; CDR3 protein: CAISGGGRNEKLFF